Listed here are 22 T cell receptor beta chains from one sample, sequenced in a study of cytomegalovirus exposure and HLA in healthy donors. The PCR made use of 60 Vbeta and 13 Jbeta primers. TCRdb's table, derived via immunoSEQ multiplex PCR, lists solely in-frame clones and lacks some. The repertoire holds 150,000 to 200,000 clones, around 74% seen once, with around 1.3% in the top ten. The sequenced material came from PBMCs. The receptors shown here come from a woman aged 25 to 45 in good health and CMV-seronegative.

This clone has just one count. The gene calls are TRBV29-1 and TRBJ1-2; 11 bases fit TRBD1. Germline values: CDR1 SQVTM, CDR2 ANQGSEA. V lost 4 bases to trimming and J lost 8 bases; unmatched junction nucleotides: 9. The CDR3 contains 14 residues. This CDR3 is CSVAGGQGEEGYTF. In DNA, the CDR3 is TGCAGCGTTGCGGGGGGACAGGGGGAAGAGGGCTACACCTTC. The complete variable domain, with remaining parts taken from reference TRBV29-1 and TRBJ1-2, reads SAVISQKPSRDICQRGTSLTIQCQVDSQVTMMFWYRQQPGQSLTLIATANQGSEATYESGFVIDKFPISRPNLTFSTLTVSNMSPEDSSIYLCSVAGGQGEEGYTFGSGTRLTVV.

The genes are TRBV10-3 and TRBJ1-1; unclear D gene. V lost 8 bases and J lost 4, with 14 bases in between. Per the germline V gene, CDR1 is ENHRY and CDR2 is SYGVKD. The CDR3 sequence is 13 residues long. The CDR3 sequence: CAIEEARGTEAFF. For the CDR3, the DNA is TGTGCCATCGAGGAAGCGCGGGGCACTGAAGCTTTCTTT.

There are a few counts of this clone. This chain connects TRBV16 to TRBJ2-1; no clear D gene. The ends were cut back, 4 bases at V and 9 bases at J, with 13 bases in the middle. The CDR3 is 13 residues long. CDR1 and CDR2 from the germline V gene are KGHSY and FQNENV. The CDR3 protein is CASSLRHVSEQFF. CDR3 coding DNA: TGTGCCAGCAGCCTTAGACATGTGAGTGAGCAGTTCTTC.

The V call is TRBV6-6, the J call TRBJ2-5, with 9 bases that match TRBD1. The DNA matches TRBJ2-7 better at its end, which makes the J call doubtful. Germline CDR1 MNHNY, CDR2 SVGAGI (reference sequence). The CDR3 loop spans 15 amino acids. The CDR3 region is CASSSPQTGGYEQYF. CDR3 nucleotides: TGTGCCAGCAGTTCCCCCCAGACAGGGGGCTACGAGCAGTACTTC.

The chain joins TRBV2 to TRBJ1-3; D ambiguous. Trimming pared 7 bases from V and 1 base from J, leaving 14 bases between. This CDR3 comprises 15 residues. Germline loops: CDR1 SNHLY, CDR2 FYNNEI. The CDR3 is CASTPGWRSGNTIYF. DNA for the CDR3: TGTGCCAGCACCCCCGGATGGAGATCTGGAAACACCATATATTTT.

The V call is TRBV4-1, the J call TRBJ1-6; possibly TRBD1 for D (6 bases). CDR1 and CDR2 from the germline V gene are MGHRA and YSYEKL. V was trimmed by 2 bases and J by 7 bases, leaving 15 bases between them. The CDR3 extends over 16 amino acids. The DNA for the CDR3 is TGCGCCAGCAGCCAAATAGGGGGGGCACGGAATTCACCCCTCCACTTT. Translated: CASSQIGGARNSPLHF.

The rearrangement joins TRBV6-1 to TRBJ2-3; TRBD2 is a possible D gene (5 bases). This CDR3 spans 12 amino acids. CDR1 and CDR2 from the germline V gene are MNHNS and SASEGT. Trimming removed 7 bases from V and 2 bases from J, with 7 bases in between. The CDR3: CASMRDTDTQYF. The CDR3 nucleotides are TGTGCCAGCATGAGGGACACAGATACGCAGTATTTT.

This chain uses TRBV2 with TRBJ1-2; the D gene is possibly TRBD1 (6 bases). Germline CDR1 reads SNHLY; CDR2 reads FYNNEI. The V and J ends lost 6 bases and 6 bases respectively, with 17 bases between them. The CDR3 has 14 residues. CDR3 coding DNA: TGTGCCAGCAGATCTCGGGGGGGCGGTAATGGCTACACCTTC. This codes for CASRSRGGGNGYTF.

The chain has TRBV28 and TRBJ1-2; no clear D gene. The CDR3 has 12 amino acids. The germline V gene encodes CDR1 MDHEN and CDR2 SYDVKM. The V end lost 2 bases, the J end lost 8 bases, and 9 bases lay between the germline ends. CDR3: CASSLRQVGYTF. The CDR3 DNA reads TGTGCCAGCAGTTTACGACAAGTGGGCTACACCTTC.

The chain links TRBV12-5 to TRBJ1-3; 11 nucleotides match TRBD2. The DNA end favors TRBJ2-2, so the J call may be wrong. CDR3 size: 16 residues. Germline V gene sequence: CDR1 LGHNT, CDR2 FRNRAP. CDR3 residues: CASGLILAGGTGELFF. DNA for the CDR3: TGTGCTAGTGGTTTGATCCTAGCGGGAGGCACCGGGGAGCTGTTTTTT.

The chain couples TRBV7-9 to TRBJ2-2; perhaps TRBD2 as D (5 bases). The CDR3 length is 18 residues. The V and J ends lost 1 base and 3 bases respectively, with 18 bases between them. In germline, CDR1 is SEHNR, CDR2 FQNEAQ (reference sequence). The CDR3 protein is CASSLEVLYAGDTGELFF. CDR3 bases: TGTGCCAGCAGCTTAGAAGTTCTCTACGCGGGTGACACCGGGGAGCTGTTTTTT.

CDR3 region: CASSFPRTGANTEAFF. CDR3 nucleotide sequence: TGTGCCAGCAGCTTCCCCCGGACAGGGGCCAACACTGAAGCTTTCTTT. J is TRBJ1-1 and V is TRBV11-2, with 9 bases identical to TRBD1. Germline values: CDR1 SGHAT, CDR2 FQNNGV. V trimming: 3 bases; J trimming: 2 bases; junction bases outside the gene matches: 7. This CDR3 spans 16 amino acids.

V usage is TRBV19 and J usage is TRBJ2-7, with 9 bases aligning to TRBD1. The CDR3 consists of 15 residues. With 5 bases clipped from V and 2 bases from J, the junction kept 7 bases outside the gene matches. Germline loops: CDR1 LNHDA, CDR2 SQIVND (reference sequence). Written as DNA, the CDR3 is TGTGCCAGTAGTGCCACCGGGACAGGGACCTACGAGCAGTACTTC. Translation gives CASSATGTGTYEQYF.

J is TRBJ2-1 and V is TRBV2; 7 bases are a match to TRBD2. After removal of 5 bases from V and 7 bases from J, the junction contained 5 bases not matched to a gene. The CDR3 sequence is 13 residues long. CDR1 and CDR2 from the germline V gene are SNHLY and FYNNEI. The CDR3 is CASSPVGGNEQFF. CDR3 bases: TGTGCCAGCAGTCCTGTCGGGGGGAATGAGCAGTTCTTC.

In this sample, this clone turned up once. The chain is built from TRBV7-8 and TRBJ1-6; D not resolved. Germline CDR1 reads SGHVS; CDR2 reads FQNEAQ. V shed 6 bases and J shed 0 bases, with 12 bases lying between them. The CDR3 runs to 16 residues. CDR3 sequence: CASRVEESSYNSPLHF. The CDR3 coding sequence is TGTGCCAGCAGGGTTGAAGAGAGCTCCTATAATTCACCCCTCCACTTT.

The rearrangement links TRBV2 to TRBJ1-1; TRBD1 might be the D (5 bases). CDR1 SNHLY and CDR2 FYNNEI come from the germline V gene. V was shortened by 0 bases and J by 1 base, with 12 bases between the two germline ends. This CDR3 comprises 16 residues. CDR3 sequence: CASSEALRGRNTEAFF. DNA of the CDR3: TGTGCCAGCAGTGAAGCGCTAAGGGGCCGGAACACTGAAGCTTTCTTT.

The rearrangement uses TRBV6-5 and TRBJ1-3; D possibly corresponds to TRBD1 (6 bases). V lost 2 bases to trimming and J lost 1 base, with 9 bases between them. CDR3 length: 15 amino acids. Germline V lookup: CDR1 MNHEY, CDR2 SVGAGI. CDR3 DNA sequence: TGTGCCAGCAGTTACGGGGGGGCGTCTGGAAACACCATATATTTT. It codes for CASSYGGASGNTIYF.

The chain joins TRBV5-6 to TRBJ1-1; no clear D. The germline gives CDR1 SGHDT, CDR2 YYEEEE. The V and J ends lost 2 bases and 1 base respectively, with 6 bases between them. This CDR3 is 13 amino acids long. DNA for the CDR3: TGTGCCAGCAGCTTACTCCCGAACACTGAAGCTTTCTTT. The encoded protein is CASSLLPNTEAFF.

The J gene is TRBJ2-5, the V gene TRBV5-1; D gene unclear. Trimming left V 4 bases short and J 5 bases short, with 9 bases between. Per the germline V gene, CDR1 is SGHRS and CDR2 is YFSETQ. CDR3 size: 12 residues. CDR3 region: CASSASVETQYF. CDR3 DNA sequence: TGCGCCAGCAGCGCCAGTGTGGAGACCCAGTACTTC.

The V and J genes are TRBV7-2 and TRBJ2-3, with D perhaps TRBD1 (6 bases). The ends were cut back, 8 bases at V and 3 bases at J, with 12 bases in the middle. This CDR3 comprises 13 residues. CDR1 SGHTA and CDR2 FQGNSA come from the germline V gene. CDR3 in amino acids: CASGRQVTDTQYF. CDR3 bases: TGTGCCAGCGGCCGACAGGTTACAGATACGCAGTATTTT.

This clone has a handful of counts. The chain couples TRBV6-5 to TRBJ1-1; D is ambiguous. Trimming took off 7 bases at V and 7 bases at J, with 19 bases between the two ends. From germline, CDR1 is MNHEY and CDR2 SVGAGI. The CDR3 extends over 14 amino acids. The CDR3 loop is CASIDGRGVGEAFF. DNA for the CDR3: TGTGCCAGCATAGACGGCAGAGGAGTGGGTGAAGCTTTCTTT.

This CDR3 reads CATGTPSTGELFF. The CDR3 coding sequence is TGTGCCACCGGGACTCCAAGCACCGGGGAGCTGTTTTTT. The chain uses TRBV15 and TRBJ2-2, with TRBD2 as a possible D gene (6 bases). The CDR3 runs to 13 residues. V lost 8 bases and J lost 4, with 11 bases in between. Germline V gives CDR1 LNHNV, CDR2 YYDKDF (reference sequence).